This passage covers 8 T cell receptor beta chains from one sample sequenced in a study of T-cell memory formation after mild COVID-19. Each CDR3 protein is one row after TCRdb ran MiXCR on the 5' RACE reads. This sample has 160,000 or so distinct CDR3 sequences; about a third occur once, and the top ten carry more than 10%. Sequencing input: PBMCs or a T cell subset sorted from them (not recorded which). These receptor sequences come from an adult woman who had mild COVID-19 (a few samples of this study predate the infection). Cell type and time point are not known.

The J gene is TRBJ2-7, the V gene TRBV29-1; D unclear. The CDR3 contains 13 residues. The V end lost 7 bases, the J end lost 0 bases, and 13 bases lay between the germline ends. Germline V gene data show CDR1 as SQVTM and CDR2 as ANQGSEA. The CDR3 protein is CSGVQVDSYEQYF. For the CDR3, the DNA is TGCAGCGGAGTGCAGGTGGACTCCTACGAGCAGTACTTC.

This clonotype has more than one count but fewer than ten. This rearrangement joins TRBV10-3 to TRBJ2-2; TRBD1 matches 7 bases. This CDR3 is 15 amino acids long. CDR1 is ENHRY, CDR2 SYGVKD, per germline. The junction had 2 bases not matched to a gene; V was cut back by 2 bases and J by 2 bases. The CDR3 nucleotides read TGTGCCATCAGTGAGCGACAGGGAAACACCGGGGAGCTGTTTTTT. Translation gives CAISERQGNTGELFF.

The V call is TRBV3-1, the J call TRBJ2-1; tentatively, D is TRBD2 (5 bases). Trimming stripped 0 bases from V and 10 bases from J, with 13 bases between. The CDR3 covers 14 residues. Germline V gene data show CDR1 as LGHDT and CDR2 as YNNKEL (reference sequence). CDR3 region: CASSQDRVSGEQFF. The CDR3 nucleotides read TGTGCCAGCAGCCAAGATCGGGTTTCGGGGGAGCAGTTCTTC.

This clonotype was detected many times. V and J are TRBV19 and TRBJ2-3; 11 positions agree with TRBD2. The CDR3 is made up of 15 amino acids. From germline, CDR1 is LNHDA and CDR2 SQIVND (reference sequence). As DNA, the CDR3 is TGTGCGACAAAAGTGGTAGCGGGAGGGTCCGATACGCAGTATTTT. Protein sequence: CATKVVAGGSDTQYF.

This clonotype was picked up a small number of times. V usage is TRBV5-1 and J usage is TRBJ1-1, with 7 bases identical to TRBD1. Germline V gene data show CDR1 as SGHRS and CDR2 as YFSETQ. This CDR3 has 18 amino acids. V trimming: 2 bases; J trimming: 0 bases; junction bases outside the gene matches: 13. CDR3 sequence reads: CASSLQRGETGLNTEAFF. The DNA for the CDR3 is TGCGCCAGCAGCTTACAAAGGGGCGAGACAGGGCTGAACACTGAAGCTTTCTTT.

This clonotype occurred a few times. J is TRBJ1-1 and V is TRBV6-6; D unclear. V lost 5 bases to trimming and J lost 1 base, with 14 bases between them. CDR1 is MNHNY, CDR2 SVGAGI, per germline (reference sequence). CDR3 size: 15 residues. CDR3 coding DNA: TGTGCCAGCAGTGCACCGGACCTACCGAACACTGAAGCTTTCTTT. Protein product: CASSAPDLPNTEAFF.

The chain is built from TRBV12-5 and TRBJ2-5; the D call may be TRBD1 or TRBD2 (5 bases each). Trimming removed 2 bases at V and 4 bases at J, with 11 bases between. The CDR3 contains 14 residues. The germline V gene encodes CDR1 LGHNT and CDR2 FRNRAP. This CDR3 reads CASGLSRAGETQYF. The CDR3 DNA follows: TGTGCTAGTGGTTTGAGCAGGGCGGGAGAGACCCAGTACTTC.

The V gene is TRBV20-1, the J gene TRBJ1-2, with D unclear. The CDR3 is made up of 12 amino acids. V shed 5 bases and J shed 1 base, with 8 bases lying between them. Germline values: CDR1 DFQATT, CDR2 SNEGSKA (reference sequence). CDR3 DNA: TGCAGTGCTCTAGACATTAACTATGGCTACACCTTC. Translated: CSALDINYGYTF.